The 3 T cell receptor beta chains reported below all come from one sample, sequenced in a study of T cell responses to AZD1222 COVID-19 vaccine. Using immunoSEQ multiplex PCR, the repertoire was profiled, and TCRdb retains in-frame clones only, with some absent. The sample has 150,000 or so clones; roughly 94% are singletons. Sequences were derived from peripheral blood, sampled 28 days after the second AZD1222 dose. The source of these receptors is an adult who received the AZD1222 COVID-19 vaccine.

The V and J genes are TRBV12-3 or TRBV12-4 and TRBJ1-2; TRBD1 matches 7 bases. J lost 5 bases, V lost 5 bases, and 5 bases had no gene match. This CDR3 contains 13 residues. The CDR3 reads CASSQDRVYGYTF. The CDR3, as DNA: TGTGCCAGCAGTCAAGACAGGGTGTATGGCTACACCTTC.

This CDR3 is CASSLLSETQYF. For the CDR3, the DNA is TGTGCCAGCAGCTTGTTAAGCGAGACCCAGTACTTC. The gene calls are TRBV5-6 and TRBJ2-5; no definite D call. V shed 1 base and J shed 5 bases, with 6 bases lying between them. There are 12 residues in the CDR3. Per germline, CDR1 SGHDT and CDR2 YYEEEE.

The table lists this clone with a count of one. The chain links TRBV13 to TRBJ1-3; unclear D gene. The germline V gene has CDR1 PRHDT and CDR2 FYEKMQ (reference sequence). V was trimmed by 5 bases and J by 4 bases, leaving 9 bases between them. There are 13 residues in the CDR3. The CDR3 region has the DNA TGTGCCAGCAGCCTCGGGAGAGGAAACACCATATATTTT. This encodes CASSLGRGNTIYF.